These 20 T cell receptor beta chains came from one sample sequenced in a study of OX40 agonist ivuxolimab in advanced cancers. The repertoire was sequenced with immunoSEQ multiplex PCR; TCRdb's copy has only in-frame clones and lacks some. The sample holds more than 35,000 clones, under 90% seen once. Specimen: CD4+ or CD8+ T cells sorted from blood, collected in a trial of the OX40 agonist ivuxolimab. These receptors originate from an adult with an advanced solid tumor such as melanoma, head and neck, liver or kidney cancer.

V usage is TRBV2 and J usage is TRBJ2-1; 7 bases line up with TRBD2. V shed 4 bases, J shed 2 bases, and the junction held 5 bases outside the gene matches. The CDR3 length is 15 residues. CDR1 is SNHLY and CDR2 is FYNNEI in the germline V gene. Here the CDR3 reads CASSGLAATYNEQFF. The CDR3 DNA reads as TGTGCCAGCAGTGGTCTAGCGGCCACCTACAATGAGCAGTTCTTC.

The V call is TRBV6-6, the J call TRBJ2-1; TRBD1 aligns across 9 bases. CDR1 MNHNY and CDR2 SVGAGI come from the germline V gene (reference sequence). Unmatched junction bases numbered 3, after V lost 6 bases and J lost 12 bases. This CDR3 has 11 amino acids. CDR3 DNA sequence: TGTGCCAGCAGACAGGACAGGGGGCAGTTCTTC. It codes for CASRQDRGQFF.

This chain connects TRBV9 to TRBJ2-3; D may be TRBD1 (8 bases). The CDR3 is 16 amino acids. The V and J ends lost 4 bases and 6 bases respectively, with 21 bases between them. In germline, CDR1 is SGDLS, CDR2 YYNGEE. The CDR3 protein is CASSTHTTGGDDTQYF. CDR3 nucleotide sequence: TGTGCCAGCAGCACGCATACTACAGGGGGGGACGATACGCAGTATTTT.

The chain joins TRBV6-5 to TRBJ2-7, with D perhaps TRBD2 (6 bases). CDR1 MNHEY and CDR2 SVGAGI come from the germline V gene. The CDR3 spans 13 residues. Deletions cut 2 bases from V and 6 bases from J, with 11 bases between. The CDR3: CASSYTLGGEQYF. Here the CDR3 DNA reads TGTGCCAGCAGTTACACGCTGGGGGGCGAGCAGTACTTC.

There are a few counts of this clone. The CDR3 is CASSSDLAGVGNEQFF. DNA for the CDR3: TGTGCCAGCAGCTCGGACCTAGCGGGAGTCGGCAATGAGCAGTTCTTC. V and J are TRBV5-4 and TRBJ2-1; 10 nucleotides line up with TRBD2. There are 16 residues in the CDR3. The V gene end was trimmed by 3 bases and the J gene end by 6 bases; junction bases not matched to a gene: 9. Germline V gene lookup returns CDR1 SGHNT and CDR2 YYREEE (reference sequence).

The rearrangement joins TRBV7-9 to TRBJ2-7, with 7 bases that match TRBD2. V trimming: 1 base; J trimming: 0 bases; junction bases outside the gene matches: 3. The CDR3 is made up of 15 amino acids. Germline lookup yields CDR1 SEHNR and CDR2 FQNEAQ (reference sequence). In DNA, the CDR3 is TGTGCCAGCAGCTTAGGGGCGGGAGCCTCCTACGAGCAGTACTTC. Its translation is CASSLGAGASYEQYF.

In regard to this clone: This sample includes further DNA sequences coding for the same CDR3. The V gene is TRBV2, the J gene TRBJ1-1; a weak D match, TRBD1 (5 bases). Germline V gene data show CDR1 as SNHLY and CDR2 as FYNNEI. V lost 8 bases and J 5 bases, leaving 6 bases between the germline ends. The CDR3 extends over 10 amino acids. The CDR3 nucleotides are TGTGCCAGCCGGGGGACTGAAGCTTTCTTT. It yields the protein CASRGTEAFF.

The rearrangement uses TRBV7-9 and TRBJ2-6; D may match TRBD1 or TRBD2 (5 bases each). The CDR3 is 16 residues long. The germline V gene encodes CDR1 SEHNR and CDR2 FQNEAQ (reference sequence). V was trimmed by 5 bases and J by 5 bases, leaving 16 bases between them. The CDR3 sequence: CASSLPGLERANVLTF. CDR3 coding DNA: TGTGCCAGCAGCCTCCCGGGGCTCGAGAGGGCCAACGTCCTGACTTTC.

This chain joins TRBV6-1 and TRBJ1-1; a weak D match, TRBD1 (5 bases). The V end was cut by 5 bases, the J end by 7 bases, with 8 bases between. The CDR3 has 11 residues. Germline V CDR1 and CDR2: MNHNS, SASEGT. Here the CDR3 DNA reads TGTGCCAGCAGTTATGGGGGTGAAGCTTTCTTT. Translating it yields CASSYGGEAFF.

The J gene is TRBJ1-5, the V gene TRBV7-6, with unresolved D. Germline loops: CDR1 SGHVS, CDR2 FNYEAQ. V was shortened by 0 bases and J by 2 bases, with 5 bases between the two germline ends. The CDR3 covers 14 residues. CDR3 in DNA: TGTGCCAGCAGCTTAGCGGCAGGCAATCAGCCCCAGCATTTT. It encodes CASSLAAGNQPQHF.

This chain links TRBV9 with TRBJ2-1, with 16 bases matching TRBD2. V was pared by 1 base and J by 0 bases, with 10 bases of the junction left unmatched. The germline gives CDR1 SGDLS, CDR2 YYNGEE. This CDR3 has 21 amino acids. Here the CDR3 DNA reads TGTGCCAGCAGCGTATCTAAACCGGGACTAGCGGGGGGGCGCTCCTACAATGAGCAGTTCTTC. It encodes CASSVSKPGLAGGRSYNEQFF.

The genes are TRBV28 and TRBJ2-7, with 10 bases matching TRBD1. The CDR3 runs 20 residues. V was clipped by 3 bases and J by 0 bases; unmatched bases: 17. Germline CDR1 MDHEN, CDR2 SYDVKM. Written as DNA, the CDR3 is TGTGCCAGCAGTTTTCCGCCGGGACAGGGGCTTCAAATGAGCTCCTACGAGCAGTACTTC. Translating it yields CASSFPPGQGLQMSSYEQYF.

This chain uses TRBV6-4 with TRBJ2-2; no clear D. V lost 6 bases and J 7 bases, leaving 9 bases between the germline ends. This CDR3 region has 12 residues. Germline CDR1 MRHNA, CDR2 SNTAGT. The CDR3 DNA follows: TGTGCCAGCAGCATCAGAGGCGGGGAGCTGTTTTTT. Translating it yields CASSIRGGELFF.

This chain connects TRBV11-2 to TRBJ2-1; TRBD1 aligns across 8 bases. V shed 1 base, J shed 2 bases, and the junction held 1 base outside the gene matches. The CDR3 consists of 15 residues. The germline gives CDR1 SGHAT, CDR2 FQNNGV. The CDR3 DNA follows: TGTGCCAGCAGCTTAGGGGACAGGCCCTACAATGAGCAGTTCTTC. It encodes CASSLGDRPYNEQFF.

CDR3 protein: CASSPTSGYEQYF. CDR3 DNA sequence: TGTGCCAGCAGCCCGACTAGCGGCTACGAGCAGTACTTC. The chain employs TRBV7-9 and TRBJ2-7, with 9 bases fitting TRBD2. The germline gives CDR1 SEHNR, CDR2 FQNEAQ (reference sequence). CDR3 size: 13 residues. Trimming took 5 bases from V and 3 from J; bases not matched to a gene: 2. Filled out from reference TRBV7-9 and TRBJ2-7, the complete variable domain reads DTGVSQNPRHKITKRGQNVTFRCDPISEHNRLYWYRQTLGQGPEFLTYFQNEAQLEKSRLLSDRFSAERPKGSFSTLEIQRTEQGDSAMYLCASSPTSGYEQYFGPGTRLTVT.

CDR3 DNA: TGTGCCAGCAGCACTAATGAAAAACTGTTTTTT. Translating it yields CASSTNEKLFF. V and J are TRBV7-6 and TRBJ1-4; D gene unclear. The CDR3 sequence is 11 residues long. V was trimmed by 5 bases and J by 2 bases, leaving 0 bases between them. From germline, CDR1 is SGHVS and CDR2 FNYEAQ.

V is TRBV7-9 and J is TRBJ2-2, with 7 bases lining up with TRBD1. The germline gives CDR1 SEHNR, CDR2 FQNEAQ (reference sequence). The V segment lost 4 bases and the J segment 1 base; nucleotides outside the gene matches: 6. CDR3 length equals 16 residues. CDR3 residues: CASSSPGQMNTGELFF. The CDR3 region has the DNA TGTGCCAGCAGCTCTCCGGGACAGATGAACACCGGGGAGCTGTTTTTT. The complete variable domain, with remaining parts taken from reference TRBV7-9 and TRBJ2-2, reads DTGVSQNPRHKITKRGQNVTFRCDPISEHNRLYWYRQTLGQGPEFLTYFQNEAQLEKSRLLSDRFSAERPKGSFSTLEIQRTEQGDSAMYLCASSSPGQMNTGELFFGEGSRLTVL.

The gene calls are TRBV6-1 and TRBJ2-2, with D maybe TRBD1 (5 bases). This CDR3 spans 12 amino acids. V was shortened by 4 bases and J by 5 bases, with 5 bases between the two germline ends. Germline-derived CDR1 and CDR2 are MNHNS and SASEGT. The CDR3 loop reads CASSAGTGELFF. The CDR3 bases are TGTGCCAGCAGTGCAGGGACCGGGGAGCTGTTTTTT.

This chain joins TRBV5-6 and TRBJ1-2; no clear D. Trimming shortened V by 4 bases and J by 4 bases, and 14 bases separated the two germline ends. Looked up from germline, CDR1 is SGHDT and CDR2 is YYEEEE. The CDR3 runs 14 residues. Written as DNA, the CDR3 is TGTGCCAGCAGCCGGTTGAGCAGCGCCTATGGCTACACCTTC. Protein sequence: CASSRLSSAYGYTF.

V and J are TRBV11-3 and TRBJ1-1; 9 nucleotides agree with TRBD1. Germline V gene lookup returns CDR1 SGHNT and CDR2 YENEEA. J lost 6 bases, V lost 4 bases, and 9 bases had no gene match. The CDR3 runs to 15 residues. The chain's CDR3 is CASSSRDRVRAEAFF. As DNA, the CDR3 is TGTGCCAGCAGCTCTCGGGACAGGGTGAGGGCTGAAGCTTTCTTT. Full variable domain (remainder filled in from reference TRBV11-3 and TRBJ1-1): EAGVVQSPRYKIIEKKQPVAFWCNPISGHNTLYWYLQNLGQGPELLIRYENEEAVDDSQLPKDRFSAERLKGVDSTLKIQPAELGDSAVYLCASSSRDRVRAEAFFGQGTRLTVV.